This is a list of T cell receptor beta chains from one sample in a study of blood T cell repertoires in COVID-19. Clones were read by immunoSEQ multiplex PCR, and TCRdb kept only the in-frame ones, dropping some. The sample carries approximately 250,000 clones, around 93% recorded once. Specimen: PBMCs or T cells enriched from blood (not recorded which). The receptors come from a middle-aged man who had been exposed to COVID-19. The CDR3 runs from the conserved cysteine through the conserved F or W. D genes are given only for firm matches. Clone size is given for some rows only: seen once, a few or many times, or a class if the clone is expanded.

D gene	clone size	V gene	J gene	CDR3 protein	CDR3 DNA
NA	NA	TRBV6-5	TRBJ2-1	CASSKSTSMDEQFF	TGTGCCAGCAGTAAATCGACTAGTATGGATGAGCAGTTCTTC
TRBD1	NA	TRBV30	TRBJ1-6	CAWIGDSLSYNSPLHF	TGTGCCTGGATCGGGGACAGCCTCTCCTATAATTCACCCCTCCACTTT
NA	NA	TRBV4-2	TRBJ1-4	CASSGFATNEKLFF	TGTGCCAGCTCAGGATTTGCAACTAATGAAAAACTGTTTTTT
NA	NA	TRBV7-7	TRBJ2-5	CASSPGGIETQYF	TGTGCTAGCAGCCCAGGGGGGATTGAGACCCAGTACTTC
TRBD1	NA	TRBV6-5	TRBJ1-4	CASRTDRGDEKLFF	TGTGCCAGCAGAACGGACAGGGGAGATGAAAAACTGTTTTTT
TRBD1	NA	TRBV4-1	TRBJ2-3	CASSQGYRGQGTDTQYF	TGCGCCAGCAGCCAAGGGTACAGGGGGCAGGGCACAGATACGCAGTATTTT
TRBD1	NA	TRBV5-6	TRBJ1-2	CASSLEQGALFFSNYGYTF	TGTGCCAGCAGCTTGGAACAGGGGGCTTTGTTCTTCTCTAACTATGGCTACACCTTC
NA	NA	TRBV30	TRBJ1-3	CASWTVSGNTIYF	TGTGCCTCTTGGACAGTCTCTGGAAACACCATATATTTT
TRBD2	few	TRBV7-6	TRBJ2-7	CASSRTAGTPYEQYF	TGTGCCAGCAGCCGTACAGCGGGAACACCCTACGAGCAGTACTTC
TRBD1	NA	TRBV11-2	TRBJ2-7	CASSPYRGDEDEQYF	TGTGCCAGCAGCCCGTACAGGGGGGATGAGGACGAGCAGTACTTC